The 27 T cell receptor beta chains below were found in one sample sequenced in a study of regulatory T cells in long-lasting Graves disease. Library construction for TCR beta used iRepertoire HTBI primers and Arm-PCR of CDR3 regions. TCRdb recomputed calls from the multiplex PCR reads with MiXCR, one row per CDR3 protein. The sample shows about 530,000 distinct CDR3 sequences, approximately 16% of them seen only once. As for time point: newly diagnosed GD, antithyroid drugs for less than 3 months. Extracted PBMC RNA gave rise to the TCR library. The same sample was also used in a study of T cells in Graves' hyperthyroidism and ophthalmopathy.

Material: peripheral blood mononuclear cells (PBMCs), obtained at new diagnosis, from a patient treated with antithyroid drugs. These receptors were collected from a woman aged 35-65 years with Graves disease.

This clonotype came up a few times. This sequence may be a read error, since a much larger clone differs from it by one base. This sequence joins TRBV11-2 and TRBJ1-2, with 11 bases matching TRBD1. Per germline, CDR1 SGHAT and CDR2 FQNNGV. This CDR3 region has 14 residues. Trimming cost V 7 bases and J 6 bases; bases outside gene matches: 7. The CDR3 protein is CASTRDRGSDGYTF. The CDR3 nucleotides read TGTGCCAGCACCCGGGACAGGGGGTCAGATGGCTACACCTTC.

This clonotype was seen at least ten times. J is TRBJ2-4 and V is TRBV12-3 or TRBV12-4; D unclear. This CDR3 is 16 amino acids long. The ends were cut back, 3 bases at V and 0 bases at J, with 12 bases in the middle. Here the CDR3 reads CASSFQDGLAKNIQYF. The CDR3 region has the DNA TGTGCCAGCAGTTTCCAGGACGGCCTAGCCAAAAACATTCAGTACTTC.

There are many counts of this clonotype. The genes are TRBV20-1 and TRBJ2-3; D tentatively fits TRBD1 or TRBD2 (5 bases each). The ends were cut back, 3 bases at V and 0 bases at J, with 10 bases in the middle. This CDR3 has 14 amino acids. Germline loops: CDR1 DFQATT, CDR2 SNEGSKA (reference sequence). CDR3 sequence (DNA): TGCAGTGCTAGCGAGGGGCTAAGCACAGATACGCAGTATTTT. As protein: CSASEGLSTDTQYF.

As for this clonotype: A far larger clone differs by one base, so this is likely a read error. The CDR3 end shows no conserved phenylalanine or tryptophan, and so a read error is likely. The chain has TRBV7-9 and TRBJ1-1; the D gene is possibly TRBD1 (5 bases). Germline V gives CDR1 SEHNR, CDR2 FQNEAQ (reference sequence). The germline V and J ends were trimmed by 5 bases and 4 bases, with 14 bases remaining between them. This CDR3 is 14 amino acids long. The CDR3 bases are TGTGCCAGCAGCCAGGGTACAAGGGGCACTGAAGCTTTCTCT. This translates into CASSQGTRGTEAFS.

This chain uses TRBV24-1 with TRBJ2-2; 7 bases line up with TRBD1. The CDR3 covers 19 residues. CDR1 is KGHDR and CDR2 is SFDVKD in the germline V gene. V lost 3 bases and J lost 0; bases outside the gene matches: 12. Written as DNA, the CDR3 is TGTGCCACCAGTGATCAACCGAAGACAGGGTTCGCGAACACCGGGGAGCTGTTTTTT. This codes for CATSDQPKTGFANTGELFF.

This clonotype was found many times. The chain recombines TRBV29-1 with TRBJ1-2; D is unclear. In germline, CDR1 is SQVTM, CDR2 ANQGSEA. This CDR3 contains 11 residues. V was trimmed by 7 bases and J by 5 bases, leaving 11 bases between them. The DNA for the CDR3 is TGCAGCGAGACGGACGGGTATGGCTACACCTTC. Protein product: CSETDGYGYTF.

This clonotype turned up a few times. The V call is TRBV2, the J call TRBJ2-3; D might be TRBD2 (5 bases). Germline CDR1 SNHLY, CDR2 FYNNEI. The CDR3 has 15 amino acids. Trimming pared 6 bases from V and 2 bases from J, leaving 15 bases between. CDR3 DNA sequence: TGTGCCAGCAGCATGGACTGGGGTTCCACAGATACGCAGTATTTT. It codes for CASSMDWGSTDTQYF.

The sample holds many counts of this clonotype. This chain links TRBV6-5 with TRBJ2-1; D could derive from TRBD1 or TRBD2 (5 bases each). Between the trimmed V and J ends, which lost 4 bases and 4 bases, there was a span of 5 bases. The CDR3 sequence is 12 residues long. The germline CDR1 and CDR2 sequences are MNHEY and SVGAGI. CDR3 DNA sequence: TGTGCCAGCAGTTGGGGGTACAATGAGCAGTTCTTC. This sequence encodes CASSWGYNEQFF.

In this sample, this clonotype turned up a few times. V gene TRBV28 combines with J gene TRBJ1-1, with TRBD1 identical over 11 bases. The CDR3 spans 17 residues. Germline-derived CDR1 and CDR2 are MDHEN and SYDVKM. The V and J ends lost 6 bases and 1 base, in that order; junction bases with no gene match: 10. CDR3 sequence: CASRSADRGQWNTEAFF. DNA for the CDR3: TGTGCCAGCAGATCAGCGGACAGGGGGCAGTGGAACACTGAAGCTTTCTTT.

There are many counts of this clonotype. This chain links TRBV20-1 with TRBJ1-1; a weak D match, TRBD1 (6 bases). The germline gives CDR1 DFQATT, CDR2 SNEGSKA (reference sequence). The length of the CDR3 is 13 residues. Trimming pared 6 bases from V and 2 bases from J, leaving 13 bases between. The CDR3 protein is CSATTGANTEAFF. DNA of the CDR3: TGCAGTGCCACCACGGGGGCTAACACTGAAGCTTTCTTT.

The chain links TRBV7-8 to TRBJ1-5; 7 nucleotides agree with TRBD1. CDR3 length equals 14 residues. The V gene end was trimmed by 1 base and the J gene end by 11 bases; junction bases not matched to a gene: 8. CDR1 and CDR2 (germline): SGHVS, FQNEAQ. CDR3 coding DNA: TGTGCCAGCAGCTTAGGGACAGGCGGCGGAACCCAGCATTTT. Protein sequence: CASSLGTGGGTQHF.

The chain couples TRBV5-4 to TRBJ1-1; 8 positions match TRBD1. CDR1 SGHNT and CDR2 YYREEE come from the germline V gene (reference sequence). Unmatched junction bases numbered 6, after V lost 4 bases and J lost 4 bases. The CDR3 is made up of 14 amino acids. CDR3 coding DNA: TGTGCCAGCAGCCCGATAACAGGGGGCACTGAAGCTTTCTTT. Its protein product is CASSPITGGTEAFF.

The table lists this clonotype with many counts. The chain employs TRBV11-2 and TRBJ2-7; D is ambiguous. Per germline, CDR1 SGHAT and CDR2 FQNNGV. The CDR3 contains 14 residues. V lost 5 bases, J lost 9 bases, and 20 bases lay in between. The CDR3 loop is CASSPLGQSSTQYF. The CDR3 DNA reads as TGTGCCAGCAGCCCCCTTGGGCAGAGCTCGACGCAGTACTTC.

This clonotype showed up just a few times. The V and J genes are TRBV28 and TRBJ2-3; D perhaps matches TRBD2 (7 bases). The V gene lost 10 bases and the J gene lost 4 bases, with 24 bases spanning the gap. This CDR3 spans 16 amino acids. Looked up from germline, CDR1 is MDHEN and CDR2 is SYDVKM. This CDR3 reads CAIARSGGGGADTQYF. CDR3 DNA: TGTGCCATCGCAAGGTCCGGGGGAGGGGGGGCAGATACGCAGTATTTT.

The rearrangement joins TRBV7-3 to TRBJ2-3; 10 bases are shared with TRBD2. With V trimmed by 2 bases and J by 4 bases, 3 bases remained unmatched. Germline CDR1 reads SGHTA; CDR2 reads FQGTGA. The CDR3 contains 15 residues. This chain's CDR3 is CASSLHSGGPDTQYF. In DNA, the CDR3 is TGTGCCAGCAGCTTACATAGCGGGGGGCCAGATACGCAGTATTTT. Filled out from reference TRBV7-3 and TRBJ2-3, the complete variable domain reads GAGVSQTPSNKVTEKGKYVELRCDPISGHTALYWYRQSLGQGPEFLIYFQGTGAADDSGLPNDRFFAVRPEGSVSTLKIQRTERGDSAVYLCASSLHSGGPDTQYFGPGTRLTVL.

This sequence joins TRBV5-1 and TRBJ2-5, with D possibly being TRBD1 or TRBD2 (6 bases each). The CDR3 is 15 residues long. Germline V CDR1 and CDR2: SGHRS, YFSETQ. The ends were cut back, 0 bases at V and 0 bases at J, with 9 bases in the middle. The CDR3 sequence is CASSLAGDNQETQYF. As DNA, the CDR3 is TGCGCCAGCAGCTTGGCGGGGGACAACCAAGAGACCCAGTACTTC. The entire variable domain, with the rest obtained from reference TRBV5-1 and TRBJ2-5, is as follows: KAGVTQTPRYLIKTRGQQVTLSCSPISGHRSVSWYQQTPGQGLQFLFEYFSETQRNKGNFPGRFSGRQFSNSRSEMNVSTLELGDSALYLCASSLAGDNQETQYFGPGTRLLVL.

This chain joins TRBV20-1 and TRBJ1-2; TRBD1 might be the D (5 bases). The V end lost 5 bases, the J end lost 0 bases, and 13 bases lay between the germline ends. The CDR3 consists of 14 residues. Germline V lookup: CDR1 DFQATT, CDR2 SNEGSKA (reference sequence). The CDR3 loop reads CSASWWGPNYGYTF. Here the CDR3 DNA reads TGCAGTGCTTCCTGGTGGGGACCTAACTATGGCTACACCTTC.

This clonotype has a count of ten or more. The V and J genes are TRBV12-3 or TRBV12-4 and TRBJ1-2; tentative D call: TRBD1 (5 bases). The CDR3 runs 15 residues. Trimming stripped 0 bases from V and 6 bases from J, with 14 bases between. CDR3 sequence: CASSLAGGRENGYTF. The CDR3 nucleotides are TGTGCCAGCAGTTTAGCCGGGGGAAGGGAAAATGGCTACACCTTC.

Details on this clonotype: This may be a read error, as it is one base from a much larger clone. The conserved closing phenylalanine or tryptophan is absent in this CDR3, likely reflecting a read error. This sequence joins TRBV15 and TRBJ1-1; unclear D gene. CDR3 length: 14 residues. The germline V gene has CDR1 LNHNV and CDR2 YYDKDF (reference sequence). V shed 1 base and J shed 1 base, with 7 bases lying between them. In DNA, the CDR3 is TGTGCCACCAGCAGAGGAGGTACGAACACTGAAGCTTTCCTT. It translates to CATSRGGTNTEAFL.

This clonotype came up a few times. The chain links TRBV2 to TRBJ1-3, with D unclear. The V end was cut by 4 bases, the J end by 0 bases, with 7 bases between. This CDR3 spans 14 amino acids. From germline, CDR1 is SNHLY and CDR2 FYNNEI. CDR3 amino acids: CASSASLSGNTIYF. DNA for the CDR3: TGTGCCAGCAGTGCTTCTCTCTCTGGAAACACCATATATTTT.

This clonotype showed up many times. J is TRBJ2-1 and V is TRBV27; D gene uncertain. There are 13 residues in the CDR3. Germline CDR1 reads MNHEY; CDR2 reads SMNVEV (reference sequence). Trimming left V 0 bases short and J 7 bases short, with 7 bases between. In nucleotides, the CDR3 is TGTGCCAGCAGTTTATCCTACGGGAATGAGCAGTTCTTC. Protein: CASSLSYGNEQFF.

V gene TRBV7-3 combines with J gene TRBJ1-6; 10 positions match TRBD1. With 4 bases clipped from V and 9 bases from J, the junction kept 6 bases outside the gene matches. The germline CDR1 and CDR2 sequences are SGHTA and FQGTGA. The length of the CDR3 is 15 residues. CDR3 region: CASSSRTGGISPLHF. The CDR3 region has the DNA TGTGCCAGCAGCTCCCGGACAGGGGGAATTTCACCCCTCCACTTT.

The chain combines TRBV5-1 with TRBJ1-2, with D tentatively TRBD1 (6 bases). Trimming shortened V by 6 bases and J by 4 bases, and 19 bases separated the two germline ends. There are 15 residues in the CDR3. Germline assignment: CDR1 SGHRS and CDR2 YFSETQ. The CDR3 region is CASTPVVGQPYGYTF. CDR3 in DNA: TGCGCCAGCACCCCGGTTGTCGGACAGCCCTATGGCTACACCTTC.

This clonotype came up a few times. The rearrangement joins TRBV7-9 to TRBJ2-1; no firm D call. Trimming took off 1 base at V and 5 bases at J, with 9 bases between the two ends. The length of the CDR3 is 14 residues. Germline V gene lookup returns CDR1 SEHNR and CDR2 FQNEAQ (reference sequence). The CDR3 sequence is CASSLVQTNNEQFF. As DNA, the CDR3 is TGTGCCAGCAGCTTAGTCCAGACAAACAATGAGCAGTTCTTC.

The J gene is TRBJ1-2, the V gene TRBV27; 8 bases line up with TRBD1. The CDR3 contains 17 residues. Germline V gene data show CDR1 as MNHEY and CDR2 as SMNVEV (reference sequence). J was trimmed by 0 bases and V by 0 bases; bases with no gene match: 6. Written as DNA, the CDR3 is TGTGCCAGCAGTTTATCGGGGGCGACAGGGGCTAACTATGGCTACACCTTC. Residues: CASSLSGATGANYGYTF.

V gene TRBV20-1 combines with J gene TRBJ2-5; 14 nucleotides line up with TRBD2. The V and J ends lost 6 bases and 4 bases, in that order; junction bases with no gene match: 13. This CDR3 is built from 17 residues. The V gene's germline CDR1 is DFQATT and CDR2 SNEGSKA (reference sequence). DNA for the CDR3: TGCAGTGCCGAGCGGACTAGCGGGGGGCCGGGCCGAGAGACCCAGTACTTC. Encoded protein: CSAERTSGGPGRETQYF.

This clonotype was seen repeatedly, ten times or more. This chain connects TRBV12-3 or TRBV12-4 to TRBJ2-2; no firm D call. The CDR3 is made up of 17 amino acids. V was trimmed by 1 base and J by 6 bases, leaving 18 bases between them. The CDR3 DNA is TGTGCCAGCAGTTTAGGAGCCCCCTTCGGTCCACCCGGGGAGCTGTTTTTT. It specifies CASSLGAPFGPPGELFF.